The clone carrying this T cell receptor (beta chain) was observed many times. Its antigen remains unknown. This CDR3 has 18 amino acids. J was trimmed by 1 base and V by 8 bases; bases with no gene match: 13. The germline CDR1 and CDR2 sequences are SGHRS and YFSETQ. The source of the sample is a study of T cells after yellow fever vaccination. General study points: Abundant bulk-population clonotypes could contaminate the FACS-sorted repertoires. Clonotypes found in both CD4 and CD8 compartments made up a small share. Most clones from primary vaccination were detected again post-booster (just over 95% CD4, roughly 85% CD8).

UMIs were added to TCR cDNA along with a universal primer site when it was made by 5'RACE template switching. TCRdb re-analysed the 5' RACE reads in MiXCR, keeping a single row per CDR3 protein. The repertoire holds roughly 49,000 distinct CDR3 sequences, with roughly 7.3% as singletons. The V and J genes are TRBV5-1 and TRBJ2-2; TRBD2 matches 11 bases. The TCR originated in a man younger than 35 who received the YFV17D yellow fever vaccine. Sequences were derived from CD8+ T cells sorted from PBMCs, sampled around 15 days after the first yellow fever vaccination. The CDR3 protein is CASSQPRGLAGNTGELFF. The DNA for the CDR3 is TGCGCCAGTTCTCAACCCCGTGGACTAGCGGGGAACACCGGGGAGCTGTTTTTT.